The rows below give T cell receptor beta chains drawn from one sample of a study of identical twins. TCRdb processed the 5' RACE reads anew with MiXCR; each CDR3 protein has one entry. The sample lists about 720,000 distinct CDR3 sequences, about 20% occurring once. These data were also reused for a study on T cells expressing NK-cell markers.

Sample: PBMCs. The receptors come from a woman younger than 30 in good health. Each CDR3 is given with its conserved first and last residue. A D gene is named only where the DNA matches it firmly. Part of the rows lack a size; the others show once, few, many or a class for expanded clones.

DNA | CDR3 | D | V | size | J | length
TGTGCCAGCAGCCAATGCGGACCGCGGGATACGCAGTATTTT | CASSQCGPRDTQYF | . | TRBV7-6 | . | TRBJ2-3 | 14
TGTGCCAGCAGTTTATCATATCCTCCCCGGGCTGAAGCTTTCTTT | CASSLSYPPRAEAFF | . | TRBV27 | . | TRBJ1-1 | 15
TGCGCCAGCAGCTTGGATCCAGCGGGGATCTCCACAGATACGCAGTATTTT | CASSLDPAGISTDTQYF | TRBD2 | TRBV5-1 | . | TRBJ2-3 | 17
TGCAGCGTTGCTAGCGGGGCCGACACAGATACGCAGTATTTT | CSVASGADTDTQYF | TRBD2 | TRBV29-1 | few | TRBJ2-3 | 14
TGTGCCAGCAGCGGCCGGGACAGGGGGTTTCAAGAGACCCAGTACTTC | CASSGRDRGFQETQYF | TRBD1 | TRBV5-4 | . | TRBJ2-5 | 16
TGTGCTAGTGGCCAATACCCACAGGGAATGAACACTGAAGCTTTCTTT | CASGQYPQGMNTEAFF | . | TRBV12-5 | once | TRBJ1-1 | 16
TGTGCCAGCACCTTTACATCTCTGTCCGACGAGCAGTTCTTC | CASTFTSLSDEQFF | . | TRBV6-1 | few | TRBJ2-1 | 14
TGTGCCAGCAGTCCAACAGTTGGAGATACGCAGTATTTT | CASSPTVGDTQYF | . | TRBV6-4 | few | TRBJ2-3 | 13
TGTGCCAACATAGCGGGGGAAACCATACGATGTCAGCAGTACTTC | CANIAGETIRCQQYF | TRBD2 | TRBV6-1 | many | TRBJ2-7 | 15
TGTGCCAGCAGCTCCCCCACTAGTGGCACAGATACGCAGTATTTT | CASSSPTSGTDTQYF | . | TRBV5-4 | few | TRBJ2-3 | 15
TGTGCCAGCAGTCAACAGGGCAGGGGCAATGAGCAGTTCTTC | CASSQQGRGNEQFF | . | TRBV28 | . | TRBJ2-1 | 14
TGCAGTGCCAGAAGGGGCAGGCAATACACAGATACGCAGTATTTT | CSARRGRQYTDTQYF | . | TRBV20-1 | . | TRBJ2-3 | 15
TGTGCCAGCAGACGAACACTTAGCGGGACGTCCTACGAGCAGTACTTC | CASRRTLSGTSYEQYF | TRBD2 | TRBV5-5 | . | TRBJ2-7 | 16
TGTGCCAGCAGCTCTGACAGGGACAATCAGCCCCAGCATTTT | CASSSDRDNQPQHF | TRBD1 | TRBV7-9 | . | TRBJ1-5 | 14
TGTGCCAGCAGCGTATCCGGGACAGGGGGACCGCAGGGGCAGTTCTTC | CASSVSGTGGPQGQFF | TRBD1 | TRBV9 | few | TRBJ2-1 | 16
TGTGCCAGCAGTATACAGGGTGGCGGCACAGATACGCAGTATTTT | CASSIQGGGTDTQYF | . | TRBV12-3/TRBV12-4 | few | TRBJ2-3 | 15
TGTGCCAGCACTGTCCGGGACTCGCGCGGAGATACGCAGTATTTT | CASTVRDSRGDTQYF | . | TRBV6-2/TRBV6-3 | once | TRBJ2-3 | 15
TGCGCCAGCAGAAAAGAGCGGAGCTCCCAAGAGACCCAGTACTTC | CASRKERSSQETQYF | . | TRBV4-1 | . | TRBJ2-5 | 15
TGTGCCAGCAGTTTTAGGGGGGTCTCTGGCTACACCTTC | CASSFRGVSGYTF | . | TRBV12-3/TRBV12-4 | few | TRBJ1-2 | 13
TGCAGTGCTAGGAAAGGCCTGAACACTGAAGCTTTCTTT | CSARKGLNTEAFF | . | TRBV20-1 | . | TRBJ1-1 | 13
TGTGCCAGCAGCCTCGGGACAGGGGGGGACACTGAAGCTTTCTTT | CASSLGTGGDTEAFF | TRBD1 | TRBV7-9 | few | TRBJ1-1 | 15
TGTGCCACCAGCGGGGGACTGCGAAAGGGCGAGCAGTTCTTC | CATSGGLRKGEQFF | . | TRBV15 | . | TRBJ2-1 | 14
TGTGCCAGCAGCTTGGCCGGGTCCCCCCTCTCTGGAAACACCATATATTTT | CASSLAGSPLSGNTIYF | . | TRBV5-5 | many | TRBJ1-3 | 17
TGCAGTGCTAGAATTAGCGGAGGCTCCTACGAGCAGTACTTC | CSARISGGSYEQYF | . | TRBV20-1 | . | TRBJ2-7 | 14
TGCAGTGCTAGAGAGGAGCTGAGCACAGATACGCAGTATTTT | CSAREELSTDTQYF | . | TRBV20-1 | . | TRBJ2-3 | 14
TGTGCCTGGAAGGAGTATGGCTACACCTTC | CAWKEYGYTF | . | TRBV30 | few | TRBJ1-2 | 10
TGCAGCGTACAGGGACTTTCCTACGAGCAGTACTTC | CSVQGLSYEQYF | . | TRBV29-1 | few | TRBJ2-7 | 12
TGTGCCAGCAGTTACCCCGACGATTGGGACGAGCAGTACTTC | CASSYPDDWDEQYF | . | TRBV6-2/TRBV6-3 | . | TRBJ2-7 | 14
TGTGCCAGCACCCTACCCCTCGCGGGACAGCGACCCTACGAGCAGTACTTC | CASTLPLAGQRPYEQYF | . | TRBV5-5 | . | TRBJ2-7 | 17
TGTGCCATCAGTGAGTCGGGCGGGACAATCAATGAGCAGTTCTTC | CAISESGGTINEQFF | . | TRBV10-3 | few | TRBJ2-1 | 15
TGTGCCAGCAGTTTAGCGCGGGTTAGGCAGTACTTC | CASSLARVRQYF | . | TRBV28 | . | TRBJ2-7 | 12
TGTGCCAGCAGCGTCTACCGACAGGGTTCCTACGAGCAGTACTTC | CASSVYRQGSYEQYF | TRBD1 | TRBV7-8 | . | TRBJ2-7 | 15
TGTGCCACCACGACAGGGACCCACGAGCAGTACTTC | CATTTGTHEQYF | TRBD1 | TRBV10-3 | . | TRBJ2-7 | 12
TGTGCCAGCAGCAACCGGGACAGGGTTTTGAGCGGGGAGCTGTTTTTT | CASSNRDRVLSGELFF | TRBD1 | TRBV11-2 | few | TRBJ2-2 | 16
TGTGCCAGCAGCAAAACATCAGGGGACACTGAAGCTTTCTTT | CASSKTSGDTEAFF | . | TRBV6-1 | . | TRBJ1-1 | 14
TGTGCCAGCACCGTACGGTGGATCCTGGGTGAGCAGTTCTTC | CASTVRWILGEQFF | . | TRBV12-3/TRBV12-4 | few | TRBJ2-1 | 14
TGTGCCAGCAGTTACTCGGACGGGGGGCGTACGCAGTATTTT | CASSYSDGGRTQYF | . | TRBV6-5 | few | TRBJ2-3 | 14
TGCGCCAGCAGCTTTGGTGGGGGTTTCAATGAGCAGTTCTTC | CASSFGGGFNEQFF | . | TRBV5-1 | . | TRBJ2-1 | 14
TGTGCCAGCAGCTTAGGGGGGGGTTTCTCACCCCTCCACTTT | CASSLGGGFSPLHF | . | TRBV7-9 | . | TRBJ1-6 | 14
TGTGCCAGCAGGCCCGCGAACACCGGGGAGCTGTTTTTT | CASRPANTGELFF | . | TRBV12-3/TRBV12-4 | . | TRBJ2-2 | 13
TGCAGTGCTTTTGGGGGGGATACGAATGCGGAGCAGTACTTC | CSAFGGDTNAEQYF | TRBD2 | TRBV20-1 | once | TRBJ2-7 | 14
TGTGCCAGCAGTTTAGACAGGGTTAACGAGCAGTACTTC | CASSLDRVNEQYF | TRBD1 | TRBV27 | few | TRBJ2-7 | 13
TGTGCCAGCAGCGTAGATGGCAGTACTCCCTCCTACGAGCAGTACTTC | CASSVDGSTPSYEQYF | . | TRBV9 | . | TRBJ2-7 | 16
TGCAGTGCTTTGACAGATAGCACAGATACGCAGTATTTT | CSALTDSTDTQYF | . | TRBV20-1 | . | TRBJ2-3 | 13
TGCGCCAGCAGCCAAGATCTCGGGGCTGCCAAAAACATTCAGTACTTC | CASSQDLGAAKNIQYF | . | TRBV4-3 | . | TRBJ2-4 | 16
TGTGCCAGCAGCTCCCCCTCGGGGGGGGAAGCTTTCTTT | CASSSPSGGEAFF | . | TRBV7-9 | . | TRBJ1-1 | 13